This TCR beta chain appears in the sequencing data of a study of T and B cells in COVID-19 patients. TRB was amplified from about 260-540 ng of blood genomic DNA. TRB rearrangements were amplified by multiplex PCR with BIOMED2 TRB-A/B primers. TCRdb called the multiplex PCR reads again in MiXCR, with one record for every CDR3 protein. The table has over 10,000 distinct CDR3 sequences, roughly 23% seen once. Germline V gene lookup returns CDR1 SNHLY and CDR2 FYNNEI. The CDR3 runs to 12 residues. Between the trimmed V and J ends, which lost 6 bases and 9 bases, there was a span of 9 bases. Source material: blood. The receptor comes from a human donor who had recovered from COVID-19. V and J are TRBV2 and TRBJ1-6; TRBD1 is a possible D gene (5 bases). The CDR3 sequence is CASSREGSPLHF. The DNA of the CDR3 is TGTGCCAGCAGCAGGGAGGGTTCACCCCTCCACTTT.